A single sample gave rise to the 27 T cell receptor beta chains below, sequenced in a study of T cell repertoires in ileal Crohn's disease. Produced via immunoSEQ multiplex PCR; TCRdb's table is partial and in-frame only. The sample records around 6,000 clones, roughly 80% being singletons. What was sequenced was ileal tissue. The receptor set was obtained from an adult with Crohn's disease.

The V call is TRBV28, the J call TRBJ1-4; 7 nucleotides match TRBD1. The germline gives CDR1 MDHEN, CDR2 SYDVKM. The V segment lost 7 bases and the J segment 4 bases; nucleotides outside the gene matches: 12. The CDR3 runs 16 residues. CDR3 nucleotides: TGTGCCAGCAATCCCACGCCTGGGACAGATAATGAAAAACTGTTTTTT. Protein: CASNPTPGTDNEKLFF.

CDR3 nucleotide sequence: TGTGCCAGCAGCTTTCCAGGGGTGGAAAGCATTCAGTACTTC. Protein product: CASSFPGVESIQYF. This chain links TRBV7-9 with TRBJ2-4, with D possibly TRBD1 on 6 matching bases. Trimming shortened V by 3 bases and J by 9 bases, and 15 bases separated the two germline ends. The CDR3 is 14 residues long. From germline, CDR1 is SEHNR and CDR2 FQNEAQ (reference sequence).

The chain carries TRBV19 and TRBJ2-1; 7 bases match TRBD2. CDR3 length equals 16 residues. The J segment lost 2 bases and the V segment lost 5 bases, leaving 9 bases of the junction unmatched. Germline CDR1 and CDR2: LNHDA and SQIVND (reference sequence). The CDR3, as DNA: TGTGCCAGTAGTGTTAATCCCGGGACTACCTACAATGAGCAGTTCTTC. It yields the protein CASSVNPGTTYNEQFF.

The chain carries TRBV4-1 and TRBJ2-3, with D possibly matching TRBD1 (6 bases). Trimming left V 3 bases short and J 5 bases short, with 18 bases between. The CDR3 contains 16 residues. Germline CDR1 and CDR2: MGHRA and YSYEKL. CDR3 in amino acids: CASSQLTGYIVDTQYF. CDR3 in DNA: TGCGCCAGCAGCCAGTTGACAGGTTATATAGTAGATACGCAGTATTTT.

The chain recombines TRBV6-5 with TRBJ2-7, with D possibly matching TRBD1 (7 bases). V was cut by 6 bases and J by 5 bases, with 17 bases left in between. Germline V gene data show CDR1 as MNHEY and CDR2 as SVGAGI. CDR3 length: 14 residues. This CDR3 is CASSSTGRKDEQYF. The CDR3 DNA follows: TGTGCCAGCAGCTCGACAGGGAGGAAGGACGAGCAGTACTTC.

The chain recombines TRBV6-1 with TRBJ2-7; TRBD2 matches at 11 bases. There are 13 residues in the CDR3. Germline values: CDR1 MNHNS, CDR2 SASEGT. The J segment lost 1 base and the V segment lost 10 bases, leaving 3 bases of the junction unmatched. CDR3 residues: CANGTSGSYEQYF. The CDR3, as DNA: TGTGCCAACGGGACTAGCGGATCCTACGAGCAGTACTTC.

The V gene is TRBV28, the J gene TRBJ2-1; D perhaps matches TRBD1 (7 bases). V was clipped by 6 bases and J by 4 bases, with 19 bases between them. Looked up from germline, CDR1 is MDHEN and CDR2 is SYDVKM. This CDR3 spans 16 amino acids. CDR3 nucleotides: TGTGCCAGCAGCCCCCCCACAGGGGAGGCATACAATGAGCAGTTCTTC. This gives the protein CASSPPTGEAYNEQFF.

This chain uses TRBV9 with TRBJ2-1; 8 bases are a match to TRBD2. The CDR3 runs to 16 residues. Trimming took 1 base from V and 8 from J; bases not matched to a gene: 11. Per the germline V gene, CDR1 is SGDLS and CDR2 is YYNGEE. CDR3 region: CASSVMGTGGPHEQFF. CDR3 bases: TGTGCCAGCAGCGTAATGGGAACGGGAGGGCCACATGAGCAGTTCTTC.

This chain joins TRBV27 and TRBJ1-1, with 9 nucleotides matching TRBD1. The length of the CDR3 is 15 residues. V dropped 1 base and J dropped 4; count of bases not matched to a gene: 4. Germline assignment: CDR1 MNHEY and CDR2 SMNVEV (reference sequence). The CDR3 is CASSLYGTGITEAFF. The DNA of the CDR3 is TGTGCCAGCAGTTTATATGGGACAGGGATCACTGAAGCTTTCTTT.

The chain couples TRBV20-1 to TRBJ1-2; D is possibly TRBD1 (5 bases). The germline V gene encodes CDR1 DFQATT and CDR2 SNEGSKA (reference sequence). Trimming stripped 6 bases from V and 5 bases from J, with 10 bases between. The CDR3 spans 11 residues. CDR3 region: CSARDWYGYTF. The DNA for the CDR3 is TGCAGTGCGCGGGACTGGTATGGCTACACCTTC.

The V call is TRBV13, the J call TRBJ2-1, with 8 bases fitting TRBD2. The germline V gene has CDR1 PRHDT and CDR2 FYEKMQ (reference sequence). The CDR3 spans 15 residues. V lost 5 bases and J lost 8; bases outside the gene matches: 11. CDR3 residues: CASSITGTSIDEQFF. The DNA of the CDR3 is TGTGCCAGCAGCATAACCGGGACTAGTATAGATGAGCAGTTCTTC.

V gene TRBV28 combines with J gene TRBJ2-3; 12 positions agree with TRBD1. This CDR3 comprises 16 residues. CDR1 is MDHEN and CDR2 is SYDVKM in the germline V gene. V dropped 6 bases and J dropped 10; count of bases not matched to a gene: 14. CDR3 amino acids: CASRIPGQGAHIPQYF. CDR3 in DNA: TGTGCCAGCAGAATCCCGGGACAGGGGGCGCATATTCCGCAGTATTTT.

The chain couples TRBV5-6 to TRBJ1-1, with 7 bases identical to TRBD1. CDR3 size: 14 residues. Germline trimming cut 3 bases from V and 10 bases from J; bases unmatched to any gene: 12. CDR1 is SGHDT and CDR2 is YYEEEE in the germline V gene. In DNA, the CDR3 is TGTGCCAGCAGCTATGGCAGGGGGATAAAAGGAGCTTTCTTT. Translating gives CASSYGRGIKGAFF.

The chain employs TRBV10-3 and TRBJ2-1, with 8 positions matching TRBD2. The V and J ends lost 4 bases and 4 bases, in that order; junction bases with no gene match: 12. There are 17 residues in the CDR3. The germline V gene has CDR1 ENHRY and CDR2 SYGVKD. The CDR3 coding sequence is TGTGCCATCAGTGGGCGAACGGGGGGGCCGTCATACAATGAGCAGTTCTTC. Protein: CAISGRTGGPSYNEQFF.

This clone was recorded once. The J gene is TRBJ1-1, the V gene TRBV11-1, with D possibly matching TRBD1 (6 bases). Trimming pared 2 bases from V and 1 base from J, leaving 17 bases between. CDR3 length: 17 amino acids. From germline, CDR1 is SGHAT and CDR2 FQDESV (reference sequence). CDR3 bases: TGTGCCAGCAGCTTAATGACAGGCGGGCGCTGGAACACTGAAGCTTTCTTT. Translation: CASSLMTGGRWNTEAFF.

J is TRBJ2-1 and V is TRBV7-3, with D possibly matching TRBD2 (5 bases). The CDR3 is made up of 15 amino acids. CDR1 SGHTA and CDR2 FQGTGA come from the germline V gene. Trimming removed 3 bases from V and 4 bases from J, with 13 bases in between. The CDR3 DNA reads as TGTGCCAGCAGCTTCGGTCCAGCGGTTTACAATGAGCAGTTCTTC. Protein sequence: CASSFGPAVYNEQFF.

The chain employs TRBV30 and TRBJ2-1; 7 bases line up with TRBD2. CDR1 and CDR2 from the germline V gene are GTSNPN and SVGIG (reference sequence). The CDR3 runs 16 residues. The junction had 14 bases not matched to a gene; V was cut back by 0 bases and J by 9 bases. The DNA of the CDR3 is TGTGCCTGGAGTGTACGGTCTTCTAGCGGCCGTATTGAGCAGTTCTTC. It translates to CAWSVRSSSGRIEQFF.

This chain joins TRBV6-6 and TRBJ2-7; 8 bases agree with TRBD1. Germline V gene lookup returns CDR1 MNHNY and CDR2 SVGAGI (reference sequence). This CDR3 region has 15 residues. V lost 0 bases, J lost 2 bases, and 3 bases stayed unmatched. The CDR3 is CASSYSRTGTYEQYF. The CDR3 DNA reads as TGTGCCAGCAGTTACTCGAGGACAGGGACCTACGAGCAGTACTTC.

The chain couples TRBV10-3 to TRBJ2-1; tentative D call: TRBD2 (5 bases). V gave up 5 bases and J gave up 8 bases, with 16 bases separating them. In germline, CDR1 is ENHRY, CDR2 SYGVKD. The CDR3 is 14 amino acids. Written as DNA, the CDR3 is TGTGCCATCAGTAAAGACTGGGAGTACGATGAGCAGTTCTTC. As protein: CAISKDWEYDEQFF.

This chain joins TRBV19 and TRBJ1-2; D gene unclear. The CDR3 is 16 amino acids. Per the germline V gene, CDR1 is LNHDA and CDR2 is SQIVND (reference sequence). With 1 base removed from V and 5 bases from J, the gap between germline ends came to 17 bases. As DNA, the CDR3 is TGTGCCAGTAGTATAGGCGCGGGTCAGGCGCCTTATGGCTACACCTTC. The encoded protein is CASSIGAGQAPYGYTF. Using reference TRBV19 and TRBJ1-2 for the parts outside the CDR3, the full variable domain is DGGITQSPKYLFRKEGQNVTLSCEQNLNHDAMYWYRQDPGQGLRLIYYSQIVNDFQKGDIAEGYSVSREKKESFPLTVTSAQKNPTAFYLCASSIGAGQAPYGYTFGSGTRLTVV.

CDR3 DNA: TGTGCCAGCAGCTTCGGGAGGGTCGCAGATACGCAGTATTTT. It encodes CASSFGRVADTQYF. This chain links TRBV7-9 with TRBJ2-3; 8 bases match TRBD2. Losses at the gene ends were 3 bases for V and 4 bases for J; bases not matched to a gene: 3. The germline V gene encodes CDR1 SEHNR and CDR2 FQNEAQ (reference sequence). CDR3 length: 14 residues.

The chain joins TRBV6-1 to TRBJ1-1; 11 bases align to TRBD1. Per germline, CDR1 MNHNS and CDR2 SASEGT. J lost 3 bases, V lost 8 bases, and 8 bases had no gene match. The CDR3 has 15 amino acids. The chain's CDR3 is CASASLDRGHTEAFF. In DNA form, the CDR3 reads TGTGCCAGCGCTAGTTTGGACAGGGGGCACACTGAAGCTTTCTTT.

The chain joins TRBV23-1 to TRBJ1-1; no definite D call. TRBV23-1 is placed among ORFs of uncertain function. The V and J ends lost 4 bases and 2 bases respectively, with 11 bases between them. This CDR3 comprises 14 residues. The CDR3, as DNA: TGCGCCAGCAGTCCCGTAGAGGTTAACACTGAAGCTTTCTTT. It yields the protein CASSPVEVNTEAFF.

V and J are TRBV7-3 and TRBJ2-2; D possibly corresponds to TRBD2 (6 bases). The germline gives CDR1 SGHTA, CDR2 FQGTGA. The V gene lost 5 bases and the J gene lost 7 bases, with 17 bases spanning the gap. CDR3 length: 15 residues. CDR3 sequence: CASSRALGGVGELFF. The CDR3 nucleotides are TGTGCCAGCAGCCGTGCACTGGGGGGAGTCGGGGAGCTGTTTTTT.

This chain connects TRBV7-7 to TRBJ2-1; 8 bases fit TRBD2. The CDR3 has 16 residues. Germline V CDR1 and CDR2: SSHAT, FNYEAQ (reference sequence). J was trimmed by 7 bases and V by 0 bases; bases with no gene match: 8. The CDR3 reads CASSLAPSGPPNEQFF. Here the CDR3 DNA reads TGTGCCAGCAGCTTAGCGCCTAGCGGGCCACCTAATGAGCAGTTCTTC. The variable domain in full, completed from reference TRBV7-7 and TRBJ2-1, reads GAGVSQSPRYKVTKRGQDVTLRCDPISSHATLYWYQQALGQGPEFLTYFNYEAQPDKSGLPSDRFSAERPEGSISTLTIQRTEQRDSAMYRCASSLAPSGPPNEQFFGPGTRLTVL.

The chain recombines TRBV10-3 with TRBJ1-1; D not certain. The CDR3 is made up of 15 amino acids. V gave up 0 bases and J gave up 4 bases, with 12 bases separating them. Per germline, CDR1 ENHRY and CDR2 SYGVKD. CDR3 bases: TGTGCCATCAGTGAGTCCCGGGGATGGGGCACTGAAGCTTTCTTT. Amino acids: CAISESRGWGTEAFF.

The chain links TRBV5-6 to TRBJ2-7, with a possible D match to TRBD2 (5 bases). This CDR3 comprises 13 residues. Germline CDR1 and CDR2: SGHDT and YYEEEE. The V end lost 1 base, the J end lost 5 bases, and 10 bases lay between the germline ends. The CDR3, as DNA: TGTGCCAGCAGCTTGTTTTCGGGGAACGAGCAGTACTTC. Translation: CASSLFSGNEQYF.